The next 22 T cell receptor beta chains were all read from a single sample in a study of shared clonotypes between healthy human individuals. The protocol was immunoSEQ multiplex PCR, while the TCRdb copy is restricted to in-frame clones and leaves out a portion. Among about 2 million clones, around 96% were seen once, and the ten largest hold under 1.5%. As defined, naive CD8 cells were CD45RO-negative and positively selected for CCR7, with terminally differentiated effector memory CD45RA+ cells excluded. The sequenced sample was naive CD8+ T cells sorted from blood. These receptor sequences come from a man aged 18-30 years in good health.

The chain is built from TRBV7-9 and TRBJ1-1, with unresolved D. The CDR3 has 15 amino acids. The V and J ends lost 7 bases and 4 bases respectively, with 19 bases between them. From germline, CDR1 is SEHNR and CDR2 FQNEAQ (reference sequence). CDR3 region: CASTKVGEEGTEAFF. CDR3 coding DNA: TGTGCCAGCACCAAAGTCGGGGAGGAGGGCACTGAAGCTTTCTTT.

The chain employs TRBV19 and TRBJ2-2; the D gene is possibly TRBD1 (5 bases). Germline V gives CDR1 LNHDA, CDR2 SQIVND (reference sequence). CDR3 size: 14 residues. Trimming took off 8 bases at V and 0 bases at J, with 10 bases between the two ends. The CDR3 sequence: CASASGSNTGELFF. The CDR3 region has the DNA TGTGCCAGTGCCTCAGGGTCGAACACCGGGGAGCTGTTTTTT. The variable domain in full, with the rest retrieved from reference TRBV19 and TRBJ2-2, is DGGITQSPKYLFRKEGQNVTLSCEQNLNHDAMYWYRQDPGQGLRLIYYSQIVNDFQKGDIAEGYSVSREKKESFPLTVTSAQKNPTAFYLCASASGSNTGELFFGEGSRLTVL.

The V gene is TRBV27, the J gene TRBJ2-1; D is tentatively TRBD1 or TRBD2 (5 bases each). This CDR3 has 13 amino acids. Germline V gives CDR1 MNHEY, CDR2 SMNVEV (reference sequence). Trimming removed 4 bases at V and 8 bases at J, with 12 bases between. CDR3 sequence: CASSYGTGYEQFF. CDR3 in DNA: TGTGCCAGCAGTTACGGGACCGGCTATGAGCAGTTCTTC.

The chain is built from TRBV5-1 and TRBJ2-1; D ambiguous. CDR3 size: 15 residues. CDR1 is SGHRS, CDR2 YFSETQ, per germline. V dropped 1 base and J dropped 3 bases, with 11 bases sitting between them. CDR3 DNA sequence: TGCGCCAGCAGCTTGAAGGCAGGTATCTACAATGAGCAGTTCTTC. This translates into CASSLKAGIYNEQFF.

This rearrangement joins TRBV2 to TRBJ2-7; D ambiguous. This CDR3 is 13 amino acids long. Germline-derived CDR1 and CDR2 are SNHLY and FYNNEI. V shed 5 bases and J shed 0 bases, with 8 bases lying between them. In DNA, the CDR3 is TGTGCCAGCAGTCCCCCAGCCTCCTACGAGCAGTACTTC. Translating it yields CASSPPASYEQYF.

The chain employs TRBV4-1 and TRBJ2-5; TRBD2 aligns across 10 bases. CDR1 is MGHRA and CDR2 is YSYEKL in the germline V gene. This CDR3 has 17 amino acids. V shed 1 base and J 5 bases; nucleotides not matched to a gene: 10. The CDR3 bases are TGCGCCAGCAGCCAAGTCGCACCGGGACTAGCGTGGGAGACCCAGTACTTC. It yields the protein CASSQVAPGLAWETQYF.

This chain uses TRBV10-3 with TRBJ1-2, with a possible D match to TRBD1 (5 bases). The CDR3 extends over 16 amino acids. Between the trimmed V and J ends, which lost 0 bases and 3 bases, there was a span of 14 bases. Per germline, CDR1 ENHRY and CDR2 SYGVKD. CDR3 sequence (DNA): TGTGCCATCAGTGAGTCTGGGGAGGGGAAAGACTATGGCTACACCTTC. Translation: CAISESGEGKDYGYTF.

This clone was detected only once. This sequence joins TRBV5-1 and TRBJ2-5; 8 nucleotides align to TRBD2. This CDR3 contains 15 residues. Losses at the gene ends were 7 bases for V and 1 base for J; bases not matched to a gene: 9. CDR1 is SGHRS, CDR2 YFSETQ, per germline. The CDR3 region has the DNA TGCGCCAGCGCCGGGGGACTAGTGAGCCAAGAGACCCAGTACTTC. Its protein product is CASAGGLVSQETQYF.

The rearrangement uses TRBV13 and TRBJ2-7; D not resolved. This CDR3 contains 16 residues. Trimming cost V 2 bases and J 2 bases, with 16 bases left between them. Per the germline V gene, CDR1 is PRHDT and CDR2 is FYEKMQ (reference sequence). In DNA, the CDR3 is TGTGCCAGCAGCTTAAAGGGTTTGTCTATTCCCTACGAGCAGTACTTC. Protein product: CASSLKGLSIPYEQYF.

This chain uses TRBV5-6 with TRBJ1-2; D perhaps matches TRBD1 (5 bases). Looked up from germline, CDR1 is SGHDT and CDR2 is YYEEEE. Trimming stripped 3 bases from V and 4 bases from J, with 16 bases between. The CDR3 totals 15 residues. CDR3 sequence reads: CASSSVSGEIYGYTF. The CDR3 nucleotides are TGTGCCAGCAGCTCGGTTTCGGGGGAGATCTATGGCTACACCTTC.

The chain recombines TRBV28 with TRBJ1-1; D is unresolved. Trimming pared 7 bases from V and 4 bases from J, leaving 7 bases between. Germline V gene lookup returns CDR1 MDHEN and CDR2 SYDVKM. This CDR3 comprises 11 residues. The CDR3 region is CASNPGTEAFF. CDR3 in DNA: TGTGCCAGCAACCCGGGCACTGAAGCTTTCTTT.

The chain combines TRBV28 with TRBJ1-2; possibly TRBD1 for D (6 bases). Germline V gene lookup returns CDR1 MDHEN and CDR2 SYDVKM. V was trimmed by 5 bases and J by 4 bases, leaving 14 bases between them. This CDR3 is 14 amino acids long. CDR3 loop: CASSPPWGAYGYTF. CDR3 sequence (DNA): TGTGCCAGCAGTCCACCCTGGGGGGCCTATGGCTACACCTTC.

This chain uses TRBV6-4 with TRBJ2-7, with a weak D call TRBD1 (5 bases). Trimming took off 9 bases at V and 6 bases at J, with 27 bases between the two ends. CDR1 MRHNA and CDR2 SNTAGT come from the germline V gene. This CDR3 spans 16 amino acids. The CDR3 coding sequence is TGTGCCAGGTCCCAAGGTTGTGGGGCGATCGGGTGCGAGCAGTACTTC. Protein sequence: CARSQGCGAIGCEQYF.

The chain recombines TRBV28 with TRBJ2-3, with D possibly matching TRBD2 (5 bases). Germline V gene sequence: CDR1 MDHEN, CDR2 SYDVKM. The germline V and J ends were trimmed by 0 bases and 5 bases, with 9 bases remaining between them. This CDR3 is built from 14 residues. The CDR3 sequence is CASSLWRAGDTQYF. The DNA of the CDR3 is TGTGCCAGCAGTTTATGGCGGGCGGGAGATACGCAGTATTTT.

About this clone itself: The sample carries other DNA sequences with the same CDR3. The CDR3 is CASSPGQGYEQYF. The CDR3 DNA follows: TGTGCCAGCAGCCCTGGACAGGGCTACGAGCAGTACTTC. The J gene is TRBJ2-7, the V gene TRBV7-8; 8 positions match TRBD1. Germline V gene sequence: CDR1 SGHVS, CDR2 FQNEAQ. The CDR3 length is 13 residues. V dropped 5 bases and J dropped 3; count of bases not matched to a gene: 3.

The CDR3 sequence is CASSLSRYYNEQFF. CDR3 DNA: TGTGCCAGCAGTTTATCCCGTTACTACAATGAGCAGTTCTTC. The chain recombines TRBV27 with TRBJ2-1; no definite D call. Between the trimmed V and J ends, which lost 0 bases and 3 bases, there was a span of 6 bases. CDR1 and CDR2 from the germline V gene are MNHEY and SMNVEV (reference sequence). The CDR3 contains 14 residues.

In this sample, this clone turned up a few times. This sequence joins TRBV5-6 and TRBJ1-3; perhaps TRBD1 as D (6 bases). Looked up from germline, CDR1 is SGHDT and CDR2 is YYEEEE. The CDR3 is 15 residues long. Trimming removed 1 base at V and 8 bases at J, with 16 bases between. CDR3 sequence reads: CASSLTDRGRDTIYF. In DNA, the CDR3 is TGTGCCAGCAGCTTGACGGACAGAGGGAGAGACACCATATATTTT.

The chain combines TRBV27 with TRBJ2-1, with D possibly TRBD1 on 6 matching bases. Germline loops: CDR1 MNHEY, CDR2 SMNVEV (reference sequence). The CDR3 runs 13 residues. V was pared by 10 bases and J by 2 bases, with 12 bases between. The CDR3, as DNA: TGTGCCACGACGACAGGTACCTACAATGAGCAGTTCTTC. Residues: CATTTGTYNEQFF.

This chain connects TRBV9 to TRBJ1-3; D possibly corresponds to TRBD1 (6 bases). Germline values: CDR1 SGDLS, CDR2 YYNGEE. Trimming stripped 4 bases from V and 5 bases from J, with 16 bases between. CDR3 length: 15 residues. CDR3 in amino acids: CASSPRTGTRNTIYF. CDR3 coding DNA: TGTGCCAGCAGCCCCCGTACAGGGACGAGAAACACCATATATTTT.

The chain carries TRBV28 and TRBJ1-5; D possibly corresponds to TRBD1 (5 bases). Trimming removed 1 base from V and 6 bases from J, with 10 bases in between. The CDR3 contains 14 residues. Germline CDR1 and CDR2: MDHEN and SYDVKM. The CDR3 DNA reads TGTGCCAGCAGTTTATCAGGGATTGGTCAGCCCCAGCATTTT. This gives the protein CASSLSGIGQPQHF.

A remark on this clone: The same CDR3 arises from other DNA sequences in this sample as well. The V call is TRBV9, the J call TRBJ2-7; D remains unclear. The CDR3 has 14 amino acids. Per the germline V gene, CDR1 is SGDLS and CDR2 is YYNGEE. V lost 0 bases and J lost 4, with 11 bases in between. The CDR3 protein is CASSVAGRGYEQYF. Here the CDR3 DNA reads TGTGCCAGCAGCGTAGCTGGACGAGGATACGAGCAGTACTTC.

This clone was found once. The chain uses TRBV6-5 and TRBJ2-7; tentatively, D is TRBD2 (5 bases). V lost 3 bases and J 2 bases, leaving 8 bases between the germline ends. The CDR3 has 13 residues. CDR1 is MNHEY and CDR2 is SVGAGI in the germline V gene. The CDR3 region is CASSYSDPYEQYF. DNA for the CDR3: TGTGCCAGCAGTTATAGCGACCCCTACGAGCAGTACTTC.